The 26 T cell receptor beta chains listed next were all sequenced from one sample in a study of regulatory and conventional T cells in RAG deficiency. The sorted conventional CD4+ T cells were CD25-low and CD127-high, with genomic DNA sequenced. Method: immunoSEQ multiplex PCR; TCRdb's copy keeps in-frame clones and lacks some. The table lists under 25,000 clones, nearly 96% of them singletons, with over 1% in the top ten. The sample was also linked to a second study, of regulatory T cells. That report adds: Primers: 52 TRBV forward and 13 TRBJ reverse.

The sequencing input was CD25- CD4+ T cells sorted from blood. The receptor source for this set is a human donor in good health.

In nucleotides, the CDR3 is TGTGCCAGCTCACCTGGCTTAGGGGCCTACGAGCAGTACTTC. Encoded protein: CASSPGLGAYEQYF. This chain connects TRBV18 to TRBJ2-7; TRBD1 might be the D (5 bases). V lost 3 bases and J lost 2, with 11 bases in between. This CDR3 contains 14 residues. Germline CDR1 is KGHSH and CDR2 is LQKENI. Full variable domain (remainder filled in from reference TRBV18 and TRBJ2-7): NAGVMQNPRHLVRRRGQEARLRCSPMKGHSHVYWYRQLPEEGLKFMVYLQKENIIDESGMPKERFSAEFPKEGPSILRIQQVVRGDSAAYFCASSPGLGAYEQYFGPGTRLTVT.

The chain combines TRBV6-5 with TRBJ1-1; D is possibly TRBD1 (6 bases). The CDR3 has 15 amino acids. Germline CDR1 and CDR2: MNHEY and SVGAGI. V was clipped by 0 bases and J by 0 bases, with 8 bases between them. The CDR3 reads CASSYSTGLNTEAFF. The DNA for the CDR3 is TGTGCCAGCAGTTACTCGACAGGTTTGAACACTGAAGCTTTCTTT.

The V gene is TRBV5-3, the J gene TRBJ2-1; 11 positions match TRBD2. TRBV5-3 is an open reading frame, and its role is uncertain. The CDR3 consists of 16 residues. V shed 2 bases and J 12 bases; nucleotides not matched to a gene: 13. CDR3 DNA sequence: TGTGCCAGAAGCTTCATGGGTAGCGGGGGGGCCGAGAGGCAGTTCTTC. Translating it yields CARSFMGSGGAERQFF.

The DNA of the CDR3 is TGTGCCAGCAGTGAAGCGCTTGTGAGACTCCACTATGGCTACACCTTC. Translation gives CASSEALVRLHYGYTF. V and J are TRBV6-1 and TRBJ1-2; D gene uncertain. This CDR3 spans 16 amino acids. Germline V gene sequence: CDR1 MNHNS, CDR2 SASEGT. V was pared by 0 bases and J by 3 bases, with 14 bases between.

This chain uses TRBV5-4 with TRBJ1-2; no clear D. From germline, CDR1 is SGHNT and CDR2 YYREEE (reference sequence). V lost 0 bases, J lost 1 base, and 4 bases lay in between. The CDR3 sequence is 13 residues long. This CDR3 reads CASSLDYNYGYTF. The CDR3 bases are TGTGCCAGCAGCTTGGACTATAACTATGGCTACACCTTC.

The genes are TRBV18 and TRBJ1-5, with TRBD1 matching over 10 bases. The germline V gene has CDR1 KGHSH and CDR2 LQKENI. After removal of 3 bases from V and 6 bases from J, the junction contained 5 bases not matched to a gene. This CDR3 spans 15 amino acids. The DNA of the CDR3 is TGTGCCAGCTCACCCCCCGGGACAGGGGTTCAGCCCCAGCATTTT. Its protein product is CASSPPGTGVQPQHF. The whole variable domain, filled in from reference TRBV18 and TRBJ1-5, reads NAGVMQNPRHLVRRRGQEARLRCSPMKGHSHVYWYRQLPEEGLKFMVYLQKENIIDESGMPKERFSAEFPKEGPSILRIQQVVRGDSAAYFCASSPPGTGVQPQHFGDGTRLSIL.

To note about this clone: It is likely a read error, because the conserved phenylalanine at the end of the CDR3 is missing. The chain combines TRBV5-1 with TRBJ1-2; TRBD1 agrees at 8 bases. Germline values: CDR1 SGHRS, CDR2 YFSETQ. V lost 3 bases, J lost 2 bases, and 3 bases stayed unmatched. The CDR3 covers 14 residues. The CDR3 spells CASSSGGVNYGYTL. The CDR3 nucleotides read TGCGCCAGCAGCTCAGGGGGCGTGAACTATGGCTACACCCTC.

This clone was found once. The rearrangement joins TRBV19 to TRBJ1-1, with a tentative D call TRBD1 (6 bases). Germline values: CDR1 LNHDA, CDR2 SQIVND (reference sequence). The CDR3 totals 14 residues. V gave up 9 bases and J gave up 6 bases, with 20 bases separating them. The CDR3 bases are TGTGCCAGCCGACATTTCCGGGGGGCGGCTGAAGCTTTCTTT. Protein product: CASRHFRGAAEAFF.

The count of this clone is one. The chain carries TRBV7-9 and TRBJ1-5; tentative D call: TRBD1 (6 bases). V lost 5 bases, J lost 5 bases, and 13 bases lay in between. Germline-derived CDR1 and CDR2 are SEHNR and FQNEAQ (reference sequence). The CDR3 covers 14 residues. The CDR3 is CASSREGVYQPQHF. The CDR3 bases are TGTGCCAGCAGCAGAGAGGGGGTGTATCAGCCCCAGCATTTT.

This chain's CDR3 is CASQYRAGDTEAFF. The CDR3 coding sequence is TGTGCCTCCCAATACAGGGCTGGGGACACTGAAGCTTTCTTT. The chain uses TRBV30 and TRBJ1-1; a weak D match, TRBD1 (6 bases). V shed 7 bases and J shed 3 bases, with 18 bases lying between them. Germline V gene data show CDR1 as GTSNPN and CDR2 as SVGIG (reference sequence). The CDR3 runs to 14 residues.

The chain couples TRBV28 to TRBJ1-2; 9 bases map to TRBD1. V lost 3 bases and J lost 2; bases outside the gene matches: 7. There are 16 residues in the CDR3. Germline values: CDR1 MDHEN, CDR2 SYDVKM. The CDR3 protein is CASSFWGTGRNYGYTF. CDR3 nucleotide sequence: TGTGCCAGCAGTTTTTGGGGGACAGGGAGGAACTATGGCTACACCTTC.

The rearrangement uses TRBV5-6 and TRBJ2-1; tentatively, D is TRBD1 (6 bases). V was cut by 0 bases and J by 0 bases, with 10 bases left in between. The CDR3 is made up of 16 amino acids. Per the germline V gene, CDR1 is SGHDT and CDR2 is YYEEEE. CDR3 coding DNA: TGTGCCAGCAGCTTGGGGGGGACAAGCTCCTACAATGAGCAGTTCTTC. It translates to CASSLGGTSSYNEQFF.

Here the CDR3 DNA reads TGCGCCAGCAGCCGGGGACAGGGCGGAGGTGAGACCCAGTACTTC. Protein sequence: CASSRGQGGGETQYF. V is TRBV4-3 and J is TRBJ2-5; 9 nucleotides match TRBD1. There are 15 residues in the CDR3. In germline, CDR1 is LGHNA, CDR2 YSLEER. V lost 4 bases to trimming and J lost 5 bases; unmatched junction nucleotides: 8.

This clone has just one count. The J gene is TRBJ2-5, the V gene TRBV9, with 10 bases identical to TRBD2. V gave up 4 bases and J gave up 1 base; unmatched junction bases: 10. The CDR3 is 17 amino acids. CDR1 is SGDLS, CDR2 YYNGEE, per germline. Written as DNA, the CDR3 is TGTGCCAGCAGCACAGCGGGGGTAGCGGGGGGCCAAGAGACCCAGTACTTC. Translated, it gives CASSTAGVAGGQETQYF.

This chain links TRBV5-1 with TRBJ2-3; 12 bases map to TRBD2. Germline V gene sequence: CDR1 SGHRS, CDR2 YFSETQ. The CDR3 loop spans 17 amino acids. J lost 2 bases, V lost 4 bases, and 8 bases had no gene match. CDR3 loop: CASSTWTSGAITDTQYF. CDR3 nucleotide sequence: TGCGCCAGCAGCACCTGGACTAGCGGGGCTATCACAGATACGCAGTATTTT.

The chain is built from TRBV14 and TRBJ2-1; D uncertain. Trimming stripped 1 base from V and 5 bases from J, with 9 bases between. CDR3 length: 14 residues. Germline CDR1 reads SGHDN; CDR2 reads FVKESK. CDR3 region: CASSQVRPDNEQFF. CDR3 DNA sequence: TGTGCCAGCAGCCAAGTCAGGCCCGACAATGAGCAGTTCTTC. Drawing the rest from reference TRBV14 and TRBJ2-1, the complete variable domain is EAGVTQFPSHSVIEKGQTVTLRCDPISGHDNLYWYRRVMGKEIKFLLHFVKESKQDESGMPNNRFLAERTGGTYSTLKVQPAELEDSGVYFCASSQVRPDNEQFFGPGTRLTVL.

This sequence joins TRBV7-2 and TRBJ1-3; possible D gene TRBD1, 5 bases. This CDR3 has 14 residues. The V gene's germline CDR1 is SGHTA and CDR2 FQGNSA. The germline V and J ends were trimmed by 2 bases and 2 bases, with 7 bases remaining between them. The CDR3 bases are TGTGCCAGCAGCTTATGGGGCACTGGAAACACCATATATTTT. It codes for CASSLWGTGNTIYF.

The rearrangement uses TRBV28 and TRBJ1-2, with no clear D. Trimming pared 5 bases from V and 0 bases from J, leaving 10 bases between. CDR1 and CDR2 (germline): MDHEN, SYDVKM. CDR3 size: 14 residues. CDR3 DNA sequence: TGTGCCAGCAGTCCACCCAGTACTAACTATGGCTACACCTTC. Its protein is CASSPPSTNYGYTF.

The chain has TRBV5-1 and TRBJ2-5; D might be TRBD2 (6 bases). CDR1 is SGHRS, CDR2 YFSETQ, per germline. The CDR3 has 18 residues. Trimming stripped 4 bases from V and 7 bases from J, with 29 bases between. The CDR3 coding sequence is TGCGCCAGCAGCCGCGCCCCGACCCGAGGAGGGGAAAACGGGACCCAGTACTTC. Protein: CASSRAPTRGGENGTQYF. The variable domain in full, completed from reference TRBV5-1 and TRBJ2-5, reads KAGVTQTPRYLIKTRGQQVTLSCSPISGHRSVSWYQQTPGQGLQFLFEYFSETQRNKGNFPGRFSGRQFSNSRSEMNVSTLELGDSALYLCASSRAPTRGGENGTQYFGPGTRLLVL.

The chain has TRBV20-1 and TRBJ1-2; no clear D. Trimming removed 6 bases from V and 3 bases from J, with 8 bases in between. This CDR3 is 11 amino acids long. Germline V gene lookup returns CDR1 DFQATT and CDR2 SNEGSKA (reference sequence). In nucleotides, the CDR3 is TGCAGTGCCCCGATAGACTATGGCTACACCTTC. This translates into CSAPIDYGYTF.

V usage is TRBV25-1 and J usage is TRBJ2-1; the match to TRBD2 covers 13 bases. This CDR3 has 14 amino acids. After removal of 5 bases from V and 7 bases from J, the junction contained 2 bases not matched to a gene. Germline CDR1 reads MGHDK; CDR2 reads SYGVNS. This CDR3 is CASSTSGGANEQFF. DNA of the CDR3: TGTGCCAGCAGTACTAGCGGGGGGGCAAATGAGCAGTTCTTC.

The V gene is TRBV30, the J gene TRBJ1-5; 7 bases line up with TRBD1. The germline V gene encodes CDR1 GTSNPN and CDR2 SVGIG (reference sequence). After removal of 6 bases from V and 2 bases from J, the junction contained 7 bases not matched to a gene. This CDR3 comprises 14 residues. CDR3 sequence (DNA): TGTGCCTGTCAGAAAGGGACAGGCAATCAGCCCCAGCATTTT. Translation gives CACQKGTGNQPQHF.

This chain links TRBV7-8 with TRBJ1-2; TRBD1 agrees at 7 bases. CDR1 and CDR2 from the germline V gene are SGHVS and FQNEAQ. V shed 4 bases and J 3 bases; nucleotides not matched to a gene: 23. This CDR3 is 20 amino acids long. The DNA of the CDR3 is TGTGCCAGCAGCTACCGATACCTACAGGGGATACCTTCTAAAGACTATGGCTACACCTTC. This encodes CASSYRYLQGIPSKDYGYTF.

The chain recombines TRBV7-3 with TRBJ1-1; tentative D call: TRBD1 (5 bases). Germline V gene sequence: CDR1 SGHTA, CDR2 FQGTGA. The CDR3 has 16 residues. V lost 3 bases, J lost 7 bases, and 21 bases lay in between. The CDR3 loop reads CASSLGRIPGKGEAFF. CDR3 DNA sequence: TGTGCCAGCAGCTTGGGGAGGATACCAGGGAAGGGTGAAGCTTTCTTT.

This rearrangement joins TRBV7-2 to TRBJ2-3, with 10 bases matching TRBD2. The CDR3 spans 15 residues. Germline V lookup: CDR1 SGHTA, CDR2 FQGNSA. J was trimmed by 8 bases and V by 2 bases; bases with no gene match: 7. CDR3 bases: TGTGCCAGCAGCTTATTCCAGCGGGGGGGGGCTACGCAGTATTTT. It encodes CASSLFQRGGATQYF.

This chain joins TRBV7-2 and TRBJ1-4, with D hard to call. Trimming took 4 bases from V and 5 from J, leaving 14 bases between them. The CDR3 extends over 15 amino acids. Germline CDR1 SGHTA, CDR2 FQGNSA. The CDR3 sequence is CASSSHSARNEKLFF. CDR3 sequence (DNA): TGTGCCAGCAGCTCCCACTCCGCTCGGAATGAAAAACTGTTTTTT.